The clone carrying this T cell receptor (beta chain) has a single count. The sample belongs to a study of T cell changes during pregnancy in multiple sclerosis. Using immunoSEQ multiplex PCR, the repertoire was profiled, and TCRdb retains in-frame clones only, with some absent. Of over 70,000 clones in the sample, approximately 89% were seen once. This CDR3 is 12 amino acids long. Germline V CDR1 and CDR2: SEHNR, FQNEAQ (reference sequence). Trimming took 3 bases from V and 12 from J; bases not matched to a gene: 1. The clonotype was recovered from a female donor in good health, enrolled as a control in a pregnancy study. J is TRBJ1-6 and V is TRBV7-9; TRBD1 aligns across 8 bases. The sample in question was peripheral blood, obtained in the first trimester of pregnancy. The CDR3 protein is CASSLTGEPLHF. The CDR3 DNA reads TGTGCCAGCAGCTTGACAGGGGAACCCCTCCACTTT.